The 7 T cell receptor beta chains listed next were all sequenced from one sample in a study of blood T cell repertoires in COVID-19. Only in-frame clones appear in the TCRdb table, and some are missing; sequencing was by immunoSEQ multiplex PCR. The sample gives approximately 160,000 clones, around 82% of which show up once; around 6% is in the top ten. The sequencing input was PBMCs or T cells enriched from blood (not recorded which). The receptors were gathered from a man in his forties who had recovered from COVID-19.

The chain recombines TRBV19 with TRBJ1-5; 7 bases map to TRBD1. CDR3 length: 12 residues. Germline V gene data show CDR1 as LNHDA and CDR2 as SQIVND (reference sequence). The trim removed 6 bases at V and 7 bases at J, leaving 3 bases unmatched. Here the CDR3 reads CASSNRGQPQHF. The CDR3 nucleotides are TGTGCCAGTAGCAACAGGGGACAGCCCCAGCATTTT.

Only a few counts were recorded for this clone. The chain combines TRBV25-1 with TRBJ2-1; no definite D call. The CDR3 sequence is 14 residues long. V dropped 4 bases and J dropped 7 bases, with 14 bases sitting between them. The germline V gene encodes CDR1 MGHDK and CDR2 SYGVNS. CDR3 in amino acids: CASSAFTETNEQFF. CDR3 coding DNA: TGTGCCAGCAGTGCCTTTACAGAAACGAATGAGCAGTTCTTC.

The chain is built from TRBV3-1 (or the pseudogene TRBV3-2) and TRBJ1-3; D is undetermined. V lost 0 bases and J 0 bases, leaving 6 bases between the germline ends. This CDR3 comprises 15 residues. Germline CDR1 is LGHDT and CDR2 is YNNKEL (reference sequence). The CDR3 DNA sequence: TGTGCCAGCAGCCAAGACAGTTTCTCTGGAAACACCATATATTTT. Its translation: CASSQDSFSGNTIYF.

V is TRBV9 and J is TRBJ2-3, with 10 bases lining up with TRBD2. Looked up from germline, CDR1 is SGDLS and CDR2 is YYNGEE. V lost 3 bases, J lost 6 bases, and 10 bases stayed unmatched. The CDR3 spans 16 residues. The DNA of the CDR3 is TGTGCCAGCAGCGCCCCTAGCGGGGGCCGGGGGGATACGCAGTATTTT. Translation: CASSAPSGGRGDTQYF.

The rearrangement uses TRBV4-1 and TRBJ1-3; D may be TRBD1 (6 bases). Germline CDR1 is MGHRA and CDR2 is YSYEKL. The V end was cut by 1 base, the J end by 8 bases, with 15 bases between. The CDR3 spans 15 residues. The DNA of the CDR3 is TGCGCCAGCAGCCAAGGGACAGTCAGTGGGGACACCATATATTTT. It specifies CASSQGTVSGDTIYF.

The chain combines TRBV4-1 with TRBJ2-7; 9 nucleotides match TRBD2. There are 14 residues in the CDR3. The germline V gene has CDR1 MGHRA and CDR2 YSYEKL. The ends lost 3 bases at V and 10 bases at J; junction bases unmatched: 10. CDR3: CASSHGGGGGLQYV. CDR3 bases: TGCGCCAGCAGCCATGGGGGCGGGGGGGGGCTACAGTACGTC.

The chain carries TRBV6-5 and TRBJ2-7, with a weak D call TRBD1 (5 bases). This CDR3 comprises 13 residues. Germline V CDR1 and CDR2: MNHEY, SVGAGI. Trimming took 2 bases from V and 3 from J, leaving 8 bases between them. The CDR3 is CASSYAQGYEQYF. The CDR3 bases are TGTGCCAGCAGTTACGCGCAGGGCTACGAGCAGTACTTC.